A single sample gave rise to the 12 T cell receptor beta chains below, sequenced in a study of blood T cell repertoires in COVID-19. Profiling relied on immunoSEQ multiplex PCR, and the TCRdb table lists in-frame clones only, not all of them. Counted here are a few hundred thousand clones, about 88% occurring once; the ten biggest clones make up 0.9% to 1.2%. The sequencing sample was made of PBMCs or T cells enriched from blood (not recorded which). These receptors originate from a woman aged 25 to 39 who had recovered from COVID-19.

The chain couples TRBV7-2 to TRBJ2-7; TRBD2 might be the D (6 bases). The ends were cut back, 5 bases at V and 6 bases at J, with 17 bases in the middle. The CDR3 is 14 amino acids. The V gene's germline CDR1 is SGHTA and CDR2 FQGNSA. The CDR3 sequence is CASSPTGGRREQYF. CDR3 coding DNA: TGTGCCAGCAGCCCTACCGGGGGAAGACGCGAGCAGTACTTC.

The genes are TRBV2 and TRBJ2-7; TRBD1 aligns across 8 bases. Germline CDR1 reads SNHLY; CDR2 reads FYNNEI. Trimming took 5 bases from V and 12 from J; bases not matched to a gene: 12. The CDR3 is 13 residues long. The CDR3 nucleotides are TGTGCCAGCAGTCCCGGGACAGGTCAAGAACGGTACTTC. It encodes CASSPGTGQERYF.

The rearrangement joins TRBV7-8 to TRBJ2-5; D perhaps matches TRBD1 (6 bases). The V end lost 7 bases, the J end lost 2 bases, and 14 bases lay between the germline ends. This CDR3 has 14 amino acids. CDR1 and CDR2 (germline): SGHVS, FQNEAQ. The CDR3 DNA follows: TGTGCCAGCACCAGAAGACAGGTTCAAGAGACCCAGTACTTC. It codes for CASTRRQVQETQYF.

The chain carries TRBV19 and TRBJ1-1, with 7 bases that match TRBD1. The trim removed 4 bases at V and 7 bases at J, leaving 6 bases unmatched. There are 13 residues in the CDR3. Looked up from germline, CDR1 is LNHDA and CDR2 is SQIVND (reference sequence). CDR3 protein: CASSRPAGGEAFF. The CDR3 nucleotides are TGTGCCAGTAGTAGGCCGGCAGGGGGTGAAGCTTTCTTT.

The rearrangement joins TRBV4-3 to TRBJ1-5; the D is unclear. Trimming stripped 1 base from V and 3 bases from J, with 10 bases between. Germline V gives CDR1 LGHNA, CDR2 YSLEER. The CDR3 consists of 15 residues. CDR3 residues: CASSQVVQVNQPQHF. In DNA, the CDR3 is TGCGCCAGCAGCCAAGTGGTCCAGGTCAATCAGCCCCAGCATTTT.

The CDR3 protein is CASSPQGGGTNEKLFF. The DNA of the CDR3 is TGTGCCAGTAGTCCCCAAGGGGGTGGAACTAATGAAAAACTGTTTTTT. V usage is TRBV19 and J usage is TRBJ1-4; tentatively, D is TRBD1 (6 bases). CDR3 length equals 16 residues. Trimming cost V 5 bases and J 1 base, with 14 bases left between them. Per the germline V gene, CDR1 is LNHDA and CDR2 is SQIVND (reference sequence).

The genes are TRBV28 and TRBJ1-5; D is perhaps TRBD1 (6 bases). Between the trimmed V and J ends, which lost 0 bases and 5 bases, there was a span of 14 bases. CDR1 and CDR2 (germline): MDHEN, SYDVKM. The CDR3 has 16 residues. CDR3 bases: TGTGCCAGCAGTTTATGGGCAGGGGTGATCCATCAGCCCCAGCATTTT. Protein sequence: CASSLWAGVIHQPQHF.

Regarding this clone: Other DNA sequences in this specimen translate into the identical CDR3. The CDR3 loop reads CASSVDGGVGTEAFF. The CDR3 DNA is TGTGCCAGCAGCGTAGATGGGGGGGTTGGGACTGAAGCTTTCTTT. The chain uses TRBV9 and TRBJ1-1; TRBD1 might be the D (5 bases). The germline CDR1 and CDR2 sequences are SGDLS and YYNGEE. The CDR3 has 15 residues. Trimming took 0 bases from V and 5 from J, leaving 14 bases between them.

This chain links TRBV28 with TRBJ2-7; a possible D gene is TRBD2 (5 bases). The germline gives CDR1 MDHEN, CDR2 SYDVKM. The CDR3 totals 11 residues. Trimming removed 8 bases at V and 4 bases at J, with 9 bases between. CDR3 bases: TGTGCCAGCGTTGGAGGTTACGAGCAGTACTTC. It encodes CASVGGYEQYF.

V gene TRBV29-1 combines with J gene TRBJ2-3, with TRBD2 identical over 7 bases. After removal of 2 bases from V and 2 bases from J, the junction contained 13 bases not matched to a gene. Germline CDR1 SQVTM, CDR2 ANQGSEA. The CDR3 consists of 17 residues. Written as DNA, the CDR3 is TGCAGCGTTGAATGGTCCCCGGGGGGTGCAAACACAGATACGCAGTATTTT. Its protein is CSVEWSPGGANTDTQYF.

This clone has a single count. This rearrangement joins TRBV28 to TRBJ1-3; D unresolved. This CDR3 comprises 16 residues. Deletions cut 5 bases from V and 3 bases from J, with 17 bases between. Germline CDR1 reads MDHEN; CDR2 reads SYDVKM. CDR3 loop: CASSIPAGSFGNTIYF. Written as DNA, the CDR3 is TGTGCCAGCAGTATCCCGGCAGGCTCCTTTGGAAACACCATATATTTT.

This clone was recorded a few times. The chain links TRBV5-3 to TRBJ1-1, with 9 bases aligning to TRBD1. TRBV5-3 is labeled an ORF, and its function is uncertain. V dropped 0 bases and J dropped 4; count of bases not matched to a gene: 1. The CDR3 runs 14 residues. DNA for the CDR3: TGTGCCAGAAGCTTGGACAGGGGGCGCACTGAAGCTTTCTTT. As protein: CARSLDRGRTEAFF.